The rows below give T cell receptor beta chains drawn from one sample of a study of T cells after yellow fever vaccination. TCRdb called the 5' RACE reads again in MiXCR, with one record for every CDR3 protein. The sample carries 65,000 to 90,000 distinct CDR3 sequences, almost 8% recorded once. Sequencing was performed on CD8+ T cells sorted from PBMCs, taken on the day of the yellow fever booster vaccination. Receptors originate from a man younger than 45 who received the YFV17D yellow fever vaccine. The CDR3 runs from the conserved cysteine through the conserved F or W. A D gene is named only where the DNA matches it firmly. Rows may omit the clone size; those that give it use once, few, many or a size class.

cdr3_nt: TGTGCCAGCAGCCAAGAAGGGCGAGGTTACGAGCAGTACTTC
cdr3_aa: CASSQEGRGYEQYF
clone_size: few
j_call: TRBJ2-7
d_call: NA
v_call: TRBV4-2

cdr3_nt: TGTGCCAGCAGCTTAGAGGTAGCGGGAGGCCACGAGCAGTACTTC
cdr3_aa: CASSLEVAGGHEQYF
clone_size: NA
j_call: TRBJ2-7
d_call: TRBD2
v_call: TRBV7-6

cdr3_nt: TGCAGCGCTAAGTTAGCGGATTTCTACGAGCAGTACTTC
cdr3_aa: CSAKLADFYEQYF
clone_size: few
j_call: TRBJ2-7
d_call: NA
v_call: TRBV29-1

cdr3_nt: TGTGCCAGCAGCGTAGCGCCGATCGCAGGGATGACCTACGAGCAGTACTTC
cdr3_aa: CASSVAPIAGMTYEQYF
clone_size: few
j_call: TRBJ2-7
d_call: NA
v_call: TRBV9

cdr3_nt: TGTGCCAGCAACACACAACCCCTAAGCGGCTACAATGAGCAGTTCTTC
cdr3_aa: CASNTQPLSGYNEQFF
clone_size: few
j_call: TRBJ2-1
d_call: NA
v_call: TRBV9

cdr3_nt: TGTGCCAGCAGTTTGGGGAGGGTTCCCTACGAGCAGTACTTC
cdr3_aa: CASSLGRVPYEQYF
clone_size: many
j_call: TRBJ2-7
d_call: TRBD2
v_call: TRBV12-3/TRBV12-4

cdr3_nt: TGTGCCAGCAGTGAAGAGAGCGGGCGCTACCCGGAGACCCAGTACTTC
cdr3_aa: CASSEESGRYPETQYF
clone_size: NA
j_call: TRBJ2-5
d_call: NA
v_call: TRBV25-1

cdr3_nt: TGTGCCAGCACCGAGCTTATGTCATTGGAGACCCAGTACTTC
cdr3_aa: CASTELMSLETQYF
clone_size: many
j_call: TRBJ2-5
d_call: NA
v_call: TRBV6-1

cdr3_nt: TGCAGTGCTAACACAGATCCCTATGGCTACACCTTC
cdr3_aa: CSANTDPYGYTF
clone_size: many
j_call: TRBJ1-2
d_call: NA
v_call: TRBV20-1

cdr3_nt: TGTGCCAGCAGCTCGGGGGGTAGCGGCTACAATGAGCAGTTCTTC
cdr3_aa: CASSSGGSGYNEQFF
clone_size: NA
j_call: TRBJ2-1
d_call: TRBD2
v_call: TRBV13

cdr3_nt: TGTGCCAGTAGTATTTGGGGACCTTGGTGGGCAGATACGCAGTATTTT
cdr3_aa: CASSIWGPWWADTQYF
clone_size: NA
j_call: TRBJ2-3
d_call: NA
v_call: TRBV19

cdr3_nt: TGTGCCATCAGTGAGATCCTAGCGGGGGATCAAGAGACCCAGTACTTC
cdr3_aa: CAISEILAGDQETQYF
clone_size: NA
j_call: TRBJ2-5
d_call: TRBD2
v_call: TRBV10-3

cdr3_nt: TGTGCCAGCAGCTACGGACTGAGGTCCCCCTGGTCCCAGTACTTC
cdr3_aa: CASSYGLRSPWSQYF
clone_size: NA
j_call: TRBJ2-5
d_call: NA
v_call: TRBV7-9

cdr3_nt: TGTGCCAGCAGTTTTATAGCGACTTCCTACGAGCAGTACTTC
cdr3_aa: CASSFIATSYEQYF
clone_size: NA
j_call: TRBJ2-7
d_call: NA
v_call: TRBV6-5

cdr3_nt: TGTGCCAGCAGCTCCCTAGGGTTGGGATACAATGAGCAGTTCTTC
cdr3_aa: CASSSLGLGYNEQFF
clone_size: NA
j_call: TRBJ2-1
d_call: NA
v_call: TRBV7-2

cdr3_nt: TGTGCCAGCAGTCCGTTACTCGGCGGGACGGGCGGGGAGCTGTTTTTT
cdr3_aa: CASSPLLGGTGGELFF
clone_size: few
j_call: TRBJ2-2
d_call: NA
v_call: TRBV28

cdr3_nt: TGTGCCAGCAGTTACGGGGGGCAGCAAGAGACCCAGTACTTC
cdr3_aa: CASSYGGQQETQYF
clone_size: NA
j_call: TRBJ2-5
d_call: NA
v_call: TRBV12-3/TRBV12-4

cdr3_nt: TGCAGCGTTGTATCGGGGACGGTAACAGATACGCAGTATTTT
cdr3_aa: CSVVSGTVTDTQYF
clone_size: few
j_call: TRBJ2-3
d_call: NA
v_call: TRBV29-1

cdr3_nt: TGTGCCAGCAGCTTAGACCCAGGGCCGACCGGGGAGCTGTTTTTT
cdr3_aa: CASSLDPGPTGELFF
clone_size: NA
j_call: TRBJ2-2
d_call: NA
v_call: TRBV11-2

cdr3_nt: TGCGCCAGCAGCCAAGAGGCGGGAGGTTCCTACGAGCAGTACTTC
cdr3_aa: CASSQEAGGSYEQYF
clone_size: NA
j_call: TRBJ2-7
d_call: TRBD2
v_call: TRBV4-1

cdr3_nt: TGTGCAACCCCCAGGGTCACCGGGGAGCTGTTTTTT
cdr3_aa: CATPRVTGELFF
clone_size: few
j_call: TRBJ2-2
d_call: NA
v_call: TRBV19

cdr3_nt: TGCAGCGTGAGGGAGGGAACAGGAGAACAGTACTTC
cdr3_aa: CSVREGTGEQYF
clone_size: NA
j_call: TRBJ2-7
d_call: TRBD2
v_call: TRBV29-1

cdr3_nt: TGTGCTAGTGCCCCCCCGGCCGGGACAGGGAACCACGAGCAGTACTTC
cdr3_aa: CASAPPAGTGNHEQYF
clone_size: NA
j_call: TRBJ2-7
d_call: TRBD1
v_call: TRBV12-5

cdr3_nt: TGTGCCAGCAGCTTAAACGAGCGCTGGGCAGCCTACGAGCAGTACTTC
cdr3_aa: CASSLNERWAAYEQYF
clone_size: many
j_call: TRBJ2-7
d_call: NA
v_call: TRBV7-6

cdr3_nt: TGTGCCAGCAGCTTAGGTTATTACAATGAGCAGTTCTTC
cdr3_aa: CASSLGYYNEQFF
clone_size: NA
j_call: TRBJ2-1
d_call: NA
v_call: TRBV7-3

cdr3_nt: TGTGCCAGCACAGGGGCTGAGTTTTCCTACGAGCAGTACTTC
cdr3_aa: CASTGAEFSYEQYF
clone_size: few
j_call: TRBJ2-7
d_call: NA
v_call: TRBV2

cdr3_nt: TGCGCCAGCAGCCCGATAGAAAAGGGAGGGTCAGATACGCAGTATTTT
cdr3_aa: CASSPIEKGGSDTQYF
clone_size: NA
j_call: TRBJ2-3
d_call: TRBD2
v_call: TRBV4-3

cdr3_nt: TGTGCCAGCAGTTTTCCGGCTAAACGCGAGCAGTACTTC
cdr3_aa: CASSFPAKREQYF
clone_size: few
j_call: TRBJ2-7
d_call: NA
v_call: TRBV12-3/TRBV12-4

cdr3_nt: TGTGCCAGCAGCTTAATCGACAGGGGTTATATTTGGTTCTTCTACGAGCAGTACTTC
cdr3_aa: CASSLIDRGYIWFFYEQYF
clone_size: few
j_call: TRBJ2-7
d_call: TRBD1
v_call: TRBV7-3

cdr3_nt: TGCGCCAGCAGCCAAGATCCCCTTCCTAGTTTGGGCACAGATACGCAGTATTTT
cdr3_aa: CASSQDPLPSLGTDTQYF
clone_size: few
j_call: TRBJ2-3
d_call: NA
v_call: TRBV4-3

cdr3_nt: TGTGCCAGCAGAGGGCCACAGGAGACCCAGTACTTC
cdr3_aa: CASRGPQETQYF
clone_size: few
j_call: TRBJ2-5
d_call: NA
v_call: TRBV2

cdr3_nt: TGTGCCAGCAGTTACTCGCCGGGACTAGCGGGAGAGGCGGGGAAAGAGACCCAGTACTTC
cdr3_aa: CASSYSPGLAGEAGKETQYF
clone_size: few
j_call: TRBJ2-5
d_call: TRBD2
v_call: TRBV6-2/TRBV6-3

cdr3_nt: TGTGCCAGCAGCTTTTGGGGGACTAGCACAGATACGCAGTATTTT
cdr3_aa: CASSFWGTSTDTQYF
clone_size: few
j_call: TRBJ2-3
d_call: NA
v_call: TRBV7-9

cdr3_nt: TGCAGCGTTGAACTCCTAGCGGGAGCTGGAAATGAGCAGTTCTTC
cdr3_aa: CSVELLAGAGNEQFF
clone_size: few
j_call: TRBJ2-1
d_call: TRBD2
v_call: TRBV29-1

cdr3_nt: TGTGCCATCAGTGAGGAGGGTATTGAGCAGTTCTTC
cdr3_aa: CAISEEGIEQFF
clone_size: many
j_call: TRBJ2-1
d_call: NA
v_call: TRBV10-3

cdr3_nt: TGTGCCAGCAGCTTACCGGGACTAGGGCAAGAGACCCAGTACTTC
cdr3_aa: CASSLPGLGQETQYF
clone_size: NA
j_call: TRBJ2-5
d_call: TRBD2
v_call: TRBV7-8

cdr3_nt: TGCAGTGCCCCGACCGGGACAGGGTTTTGGGAGACCCAGTACTTC
cdr3_aa: CSAPTGTGFWETQYF
clone_size: many
j_call: TRBJ2-5
d_call: TRBD1
v_call: TRBV20-1

cdr3_nt: TGTGCCAGCAGCAGGGTGGGGTCCAATGAGCAGTTCTTC
cdr3_aa: CASSRVGSNEQFF
clone_size: many
j_call: TRBJ2-1
d_call: NA
v_call: TRBV25-1

cdr3_nt: TGTGCCAGTAGTATAGAAGGGAGAGGCTCCTACAATGAGCAGTTCTTC
cdr3_aa: CASSIEGRGSYNEQFF
clone_size: many
j_call: TRBJ2-1
d_call: NA
v_call: TRBV19

cdr3_nt: TGTGCCAGCTCACCAGGGGCAGGGGCAGCCTACGAGCAGTACTTC
cdr3_aa: CASSPGAGAAYEQYF
clone_size: many
j_call: TRBJ2-7
d_call: NA
v_call: TRBV18

cdr3_nt: TGTGCCAGCAGCTCACCGGCCGAGGTGGGGAACTACGAGCAGTACTTC
cdr3_aa: CASSSPAEVGNYEQYF
clone_size: many
j_call: TRBJ2-7
d_call: NA
v_call: TRBV7-8

cdr3_nt: TGTGCCAGTAGTATAGATTTGACGGGATCAGGCACAGATACGCAGTATTTT
cdr3_aa: CASSIDLTGSGTDTQYF
clone_size: few
j_call: TRBJ2-3
d_call: NA
v_call: TRBV19

cdr3_nt: TGCGCCAGCAGCTCACTTCCGGGACAGGGAGGGGGCCAAGAGACCCAGTACTTC
cdr3_aa: CASSSLPGQGGGQETQYF
clone_size: many
j_call: TRBJ2-5
d_call: TRBD1
v_call: TRBV5-1

cdr3_nt: TGCAGTGCTAGGGGGACGGATAACTATGGCTACACCTTC
cdr3_aa: CSARGTDNYGYTF
clone_size: NA
j_call: TRBJ1-2
d_call: NA
v_call: TRBV20-1

cdr3_nt: TGTGCCAGTAGTAACTACCGGGACAGGGGGCCCGGGGAGCTGTTTTTT
cdr3_aa: CASSNYRDRGPGELFF
clone_size: few
j_call: TRBJ2-2
d_call: TRBD1
v_call: TRBV19

cdr3_nt: TGTGCCAGCAGTTTACCTCCAACACAGGGGGCGGTGGAAGAGACCCAGTACTTC
cdr3_aa: CASSLPPTQGAVEETQYF
clone_size: NA
j_call: TRBJ2-5
d_call: TRBD1
v_call: TRBV28

cdr3_nt: TGTGCCAGCAGTTTATTAGGAGGGGTGTCCTACGAGCAGTACTTC
cdr3_aa: CASSLLGGVSYEQYF
clone_size: NA
j_call: TRBJ2-7
d_call: NA
v_call: TRBV27

cdr3_nt: TGTGCCAGCAGCGTAGTGAGTAGCGGGAGTGCAGATACGCAGTATTTT
cdr3_aa: CASSVVSSGSADTQYF
clone_size: few
j_call: TRBJ2-3
d_call: TRBD2
v_call: TRBV9

cdr3_nt: TGCGCCAGCAGCCAGTACTTAGCGGGAGCGGATAGGTACAATGAGCAGTTCTTC
cdr3_aa: CASSQYLAGADRYNEQFF
clone_size: few
j_call: TRBJ2-1
d_call: TRBD2
v_call: TRBV4-1

cdr3_nt: TGCGCCAGCAGCTTGGAGGCAAACTCCTACGAGCAGTACTTC
cdr3_aa: CASSLEANSYEQYF
clone_size: NA
j_call: TRBJ2-7
d_call: NA
v_call: TRBV5-1

cdr3_nt: TGTGCCAGCAGTCCCGGACCAGGGCAATCCTACGAGCAGTACTTC
cdr3_aa: CASSPGPGQSYEQYF
clone_size: few
j_call: TRBJ2-7
d_call: NA
v_call: TRBV27

cdr3_nt: TGTGCCAGCAGCTTTACTAGCGGGAGTGGCGGTGAGCAGTTCTTC
cdr3_aa: CASSFTSGSGGEQFF
clone_size: NA
j_call: TRBJ2-1
d_call: TRBD2
v_call: TRBV7-2

cdr3_nt: TGTGCCAGCAGCGATGATACTCACCAGGGAACCAAAAACATTCAGTACTTC
cdr3_aa: CASSDDTHQGTKNIQYF
clone_size: many
j_call: TRBJ2-4
d_call: NA
v_call: TRBV27

cdr3_nt: TGCGCCAGCAGTGAGTCTTGGGACAGACAGTACTTC
cdr3_aa: CASSESWDRQYF
clone_size: few
j_call: TRBJ2-5
d_call: TRBD1
v_call: TRBV10-2

cdr3_nt: TGTGCCAGCAGCTTAAATAGCGGTCCTTTCGATGAGCAGTTCTTC
cdr3_aa: CASSLNSGPFDEQFF
clone_size: NA
j_call: TRBJ2-1
d_call: NA
v_call: TRBV7-3